The entry below describes one T cell receptor beta chain. This entry is derived from a study of blood T cell repertoires in COVID-19. Whole-study context: PBMCs, B-cell-depleted T cells, or T cells provided the cDNA or gDNA that made up the material.

The CDR3 is 13 amino acids. Trimming cost V 1 base and J 12 bases, with 15 bases left between them. Germline assignment: CDR1 MGHRA and CDR2 YSYEKL. Original processing methods: Estimated nucleated cell counts came from reference gene primer amplification. TCRdb's table, derived via immunoSEQ multiplex PCR, lists solely in-frame clones and lacks some. The DNA gave D and trimming, while V, J and clone size come from that table. This table has about 160,000 clones, 90% to 95% appearing once. The rearrangement joins TRBV4-1 to TRBJ1-1; D is unresolved. The source of this sequence is a woman aged 50 to 60 with acute or convalescent COVID-19. Material for sequencing was peripheral blood. The CDR3 region is CASSQVPVSVTFF. In nucleotides, the CDR3 is TGCGCCAGCAGCCAAGTACCGGTATCGGTCACTTTCTTT.